These 6 T cell receptor beta chains came from one sample sequenced in a study of T cell changes during pregnancy in multiple sclerosis. Profiled with immunoSEQ multiplex PCR; TCRdb holds only in-frame clones, not every one. This repertoire shows about 85,000 clones, approximately 89% found once; its top ten account for 2.5% to 3%. This sample comprised peripheral blood, obtained in the first trimester of pregnancy. The receptors were gathered from a female donor with multiple sclerosis, enrolled in a pregnancy study.

This rearrangement joins TRBV19 to TRBJ2-2, with TRBD1 matching over 8 bases. Germline V CDR1 and CDR2: LNHDA, SQIVND (reference sequence). Losses at the gene ends were 8 bases for V and 10 bases for J; bases not matched to a gene: 9. This CDR3 is built from 13 residues. The DNA for the CDR3 is TGTGCCAGTGGGGACAGGCTATACCTGGAGCTGTTTTTT. This gives the protein CASGDRLYLELFF.

The chain carries TRBV5-6 and TRBJ1-2; 8 nucleotides agree with TRBD1. CDR1 is SGHDT and CDR2 is YYEEEE in the germline V gene. Trimming at V came to 0 bases and at J to 3 bases, leaving 10 bases not matched to a gene. The CDR3 is made up of 17 amino acids. CDR3 sequence (DNA): TGTGCCAGCAGCTTGGGTATCCGGACAGGGAAATACTATGGCTACACCTTC. Translating it yields CASSLGIRTGKYYGYTF.

This clone came up a few times. The chain recombines TRBV2 with TRBJ1-5, with D possibly being TRBD1 (6 bases). V lost 6 bases and J lost 0, with 12 bases in between. Germline CDR1 reads SNHLY; CDR2 reads FYNNEI. The length of the CDR3 is 15 residues. This chain's CDR3 is CASSRDILSNQPQHF. As DNA, the CDR3 is TGTGCCAGCAGCCGGGACATCCTTAGCAATCAGCCCCAGCATTTT.

The genes are TRBV7-7 and TRBJ2-5, with TRBD2 matching 7 bases. Germline values: CDR1 SSHAT, CDR2 FNYEAQ (reference sequence). The V segment lost 5 bases and the J segment 5 bases; nucleotides outside the gene matches: 14. This CDR3 contains 16 residues. The CDR3 bases are TGTGCCAGCAGCGCGCGACTAGCCAACCCGAAGGAGACCCAGTACTTC. Its protein is CASSARLANPKETQYF.

The chain employs TRBV2 and TRBJ2-1; 9 nucleotides line up with TRBD2. CDR3 length equals 15 residues. V was pared by 3 bases and J by 2 bases, with 2 bases of the junction left unmatched. The V gene's germline CDR1 is SNHLY and CDR2 FYNNEI. The CDR3 nucleotides read TGTGCCAGCAGTGATGGCGGGAGGGCCTACAATGAGCAGTTCTTC. Protein product: CASSDGGRAYNEQFF. The entire variable domain, with the rest obtained from reference TRBV2 and TRBJ2-1, is as follows: EPEVTQTPSHQVTQMGQEVILRCVPISNHLYFYWYRQILGQKVEFLVSFYNNEISEKSEIFDDQFSVERPDGSNFTLKIRSTKLEDSAMYFCASSDGGRAYNEQFFGPGTRLTVL.

The CDR3 DNA sequence: TGCGCCAGCAGCTTGTCACCAGAGGACACCGGGGAGCTGTTTTTT. The encoded protein is CASSLSPEDTGELFF. V usage is TRBV5-1 and J usage is TRBJ2-2; D not resolved. CDR1 SGHRS and CDR2 YFSETQ come from the germline V gene. The CDR3 loop spans 15 amino acids. V lost 1 base and J 3 bases, leaving 10 bases between the germline ends.